One and the same sample provided the 31 T cell receptor beta chains below, sequenced in a study of OX40 agonist ivuxolimab in advanced cancers. Here immunoSEQ multiplex PCR was the method, and the copy in TCRdb shows in-frame clones only, minus some. In the table there are approximately 89,000 clones, 90% to 95% of which are singletons. The starting material was CD4+ or CD8+ T cells sorted from blood, obtained in a trial of the OX40 agonist ivuxolimab. These receptors came from an adult with an advanced solid tumor such as melanoma, head and neck, liver or kidney cancer.

Here the CDR3 DNA reads TGTGCCAGCAGCACCGGGACAGGGGGCAATCAGCCCCAGCATTTT. Protein: CASSTGTGGNQPQHF. The rearrangement uses TRBV7-2 and TRBJ1-5; 10 bases are a match to TRBD1. Germline CDR1 and CDR2: SGHTA and FQGNSA. The J segment lost 2 bases and the V segment lost 5 bases, leaving 3 bases of the junction unmatched. The length of the CDR3 is 15 residues.

This rearrangement joins TRBV2 to TRBJ1-1; D unresolved. The length of the CDR3 is 11 residues. V was shortened by 8 bases and J by 1 base, with 5 bases between the two germline ends. Germline values: CDR1 SNHLY, CDR2 FYNNEI. DNA of the CDR3: TGTGCCAGCTGGCAGAACACTGAAGCTTTCTTT. Its translation is CASWQNTEAFF.

The rearrangement uses TRBV18 and TRBJ2-7, with a possible D match to TRBD1 (5 bases). With 2 bases removed from V and 1 base from J, the gap between germline ends came to 12 bases. The CDR3 extends over 15 amino acids. CDR1 is KGHSH and CDR2 is LQKENI in the germline V gene. CDR3 residues: CASSPIRASSYEQYF. The CDR3 coding sequence is TGTGCCAGCTCACCAATCAGGGCCTCATCCTACGAGCAGTACTTC.

The rearrangement links TRBV9 to TRBJ2-2, with D unresolved. Germline assignment: CDR1 SGDLS and CDR2 YYNGEE. CDR3 length: 15 amino acids. The V and J ends lost 0 bases and 10 bases respectively, with 16 bases between them. The CDR3 region is CASSVELQSTVELFF. In DNA form, the CDR3 reads TGTGCCAGCAGCGTAGAACTTCAAAGCACTGTGGAGCTGTTTTTT. The full variable domain, completed using reference TRBV9 and TRBJ2-2, is DSGVTQTPKHLITATGQRVTLRCSPRSGDLSVYWYQQSLDQGLQFLIQYYNGEERAKGNILERFSAQQFPDLHSELNLSSLELGDSALYFCASSVELQSTVELFFGEGSRLTVL.

The V call is TRBV10-3, the J call TRBJ2-7; the D call may be TRBD1 or TRBD2 (5 bases each). Germline loops: CDR1 ENHRY, CDR2 SYGVKD. The CDR3 contains 13 residues. V was trimmed by 6 bases and J by 11 bases, leaving 20 bases between them. The CDR3 nucleotides are TGTGCCATCAGGGAGGACAATCCGTCGAGCGAGTACTTC. Translated: CAIREDNPSSEYF.

This chain uses TRBV28 with TRBJ1-6, with TRBD1 matching over 8 bases. V gave up 4 bases and J gave up 10 bases; unmatched junction bases: 6. CDR3 size: 14 residues. Germline CDR1 MDHEN, CDR2 SYDVKM. The chain's CDR3 is CASSSGQGNSPLHF. CDR3 bases: TGTGCCAGCAGTTCCGGACAGGGAAACTCACCCCTCCACTTT.

The chain carries TRBV5-4 and TRBJ2-7; D unresolved. Trimming stripped 0 bases from V and 2 bases from J, with 12 bases between. In germline, CDR1 is SGHNT, CDR2 YYREEE (reference sequence). The CDR3 runs 15 residues. The CDR3 loop reads CASSLGSPPTYEQYF. The CDR3 DNA reads as TGTGCCAGCAGCTTGGGGTCGCCGCCTACCTACGAGCAGTACTTC.

This chain links TRBV5-1 with TRBJ2-3; the D is unclear. V dropped 6 bases and J dropped 4 bases, with 18 bases sitting between them. The germline V gene has CDR1 SGHRS and CDR2 YFSETQ. This CDR3 comprises 15 residues. The CDR3 DNA reads TGCGCCAGCAATCCGAACGTGGATGCCCCAGATACGCAGTATTTT. Translated: CASNPNVDAPDTQYF. The full variable domain, rest sourced from reference TRBV5-1 and TRBJ2-3, is KAGVTQTPRYLIKTRGQQVTLSCSPISGHRSVSWYQQTPGQGLQFLFEYFSETQRNKGNFPGRFSGRQFSNSRSEMNVSTLELGDSALYLCASNPNVDAPDTQYFGPGTRLTVL.

The V and J genes are TRBV10-1 and TRBJ1-1; 12 nucleotides match TRBD1. CDR3 size: 13 residues. From germline, CDR1 is WNHNN and CDR2 SYGVQD (reference sequence). After removal of 7 bases from V and 4 bases from J, the junction contained 1 base not matched to a gene. The CDR3 coding sequence is TGCGCCAGCATGGGACAGGGGGCCACTGAAGCTTTCTTT. Its protein product is CASMGQGATEAFF.

The chain uses TRBV5-6 and TRBJ2-7; 12 bases are a match to TRBD1. V gave up 4 bases and J gave up 4 bases; unmatched junction bases: 3. The germline V gene encodes CDR1 SGHDT and CDR2 YYEEEE. CDR3 size: 14 residues. The CDR3 DNA reads as TGTGCCAGCAGCAAGGGACAGGGGGCATACGAGCAGTACTTC. Its protein product is CASSKGQGAYEQYF.

J is TRBJ1-1 and V is TRBV28; 9 bases agree with TRBD1. Germline-derived CDR1 and CDR2 are MDHEN and SYDVKM. The CDR3 covers 18 residues. Trimming at V came to 4 bases and at J to 2 bases, leaving 14 bases not matched to a gene. Written as DNA, the CDR3 is TGTGCCAGCAGTTCCCTTTTTGGGCCGGGACAGGGAAACACTGAAGCTTTCTTT. It yields the protein CASSSLFGPGQGNTEAFF.

The chain links TRBV25-1 to TRBJ1-2; D is unclear. Trimming stripped 2 bases from V and 6 bases from J, with 1 base between. CDR1 MGHDK and CDR2 SYGVNS come from the germline V gene. The CDR3 length is 10 residues. In DNA, the CDR3 is TGTGCCAGCAGTGAAAATGGCTACACCTTC. It specifies CASSENGYTF.

CDR3 residues: CASRTTGTNEKLFF. The CDR3, as DNA: TGTGCCAGCAGGACGACAGGGACTAATGAAAAACTGTTTTTT. This chain joins TRBV2 and TRBJ1-4; the match to TRBD1 covers 7 bases. The V and J ends lost 6 bases and 2 bases, in that order; junction bases with no gene match: 3. Germline V CDR1 and CDR2: SNHLY, FYNNEI. CDR3 length equals 14 residues.

V is TRBV6-5 and J is TRBJ1-2, with TRBD1 matching over 7 bases. Germline assignment: CDR1 MNHEY and CDR2 SVGAGI. The length of the CDR3 is 13 residues. The V and J ends lost 5 bases and 9 bases, in that order; junction bases with no gene match: 9. Here the CDR3 DNA reads TGTGCCAGCAGTCCCGGGGACAGAAGTAGCTACACCTTC. Translated: CASSPGDRSSYTF.

V and J are TRBV11-3 and TRBJ2-6; 14 positions agree with TRBD2. This CDR3 contains 19 residues. The trim removed 4 bases at V and 3 bases at J, leaving 8 bases unmatched. Germline lookup yields CDR1 SGHNT and CDR2 YENEEA. CDR3 DNA sequence: TGTGCCAGCAGCTCCCTATTAGGACTAGCGGGAGGTGGGGCCAACGTCCTGACTTTC. Translating it yields CASSSLLGLAGGGANVLTF.

This sequence joins TRBV11-1 and TRBJ2-7; 8 bases fit TRBD1. Trimming removed 0 bases from V and 0 bases from J; junction bases left unmatched: 4. Germline CDR1 reads SGHAT; CDR2 reads FQDESV (reference sequence). This CDR3 has 16 residues. CDR3 region: CASSLARTGSSYEQYF. For the CDR3, the DNA is TGTGCCAGCAGCTTAGCCAGGACAGGGAGCTCCTACGAGCAGTACTTC.

In its sample, this clone was seen a few times. V usage is TRBV9 and J usage is TRBJ1-1, with D perhaps matching TRBD1 (6 bases). Trimming removed 4 bases at V and 0 bases at J, with 13 bases between. The CDR3 has 15 residues. CDR1 is SGDLS and CDR2 is YYNGEE in the germline V gene. The CDR3 bases are TGTGCCAGCAGCCGAGGGACAACCATGAACACTGAAGCTTTCTTT. Residues: CASSRGTTMNTEAFF.

J is TRBJ1-4 and V is TRBV11-2; maybe TRBD1 (5 bases). V was cut by 1 base and J by 4 bases, with 7 bases left in between. Germline V lookup: CDR1 SGHAT, CDR2 FQNNGV. This CDR3 contains 14 residues. The DNA of the CDR3 is TGTGCCAGCAGCTTAGGACAGTTTAATGAAAAACTGTTTTTT. Amino acid sequence: CASSLGQFNEKLFF.

This rearrangement joins TRBV4-2 to TRBJ2-2; 8 bases are a match to TRBD1. The length of the CDR3 is 14 residues. Germline CDR1 and CDR2: LGHNA and YNFKEQ. J gave up 5 bases and V 3 bases, and 2 bases lay outside the gene matches. CDR3 amino acids: CASSQGTGTGELFF. In DNA form, the CDR3 reads TGTGCCAGCAGCCAGGGGACAGGAACCGGGGAGCTGTTTTTT.

This clone was detected once. CDR3 residues: CASSLDGGRETQYF. CDR3 bases: TGTGCCAGCAGCTTAGATGGAGGGCGGGAGACCCAGTACTTC. The V gene is TRBV7-8, the J gene TRBJ2-5; weak D call: TRBD2 (6 bases). Trimming left V 1 base short and J 5 bases short, with 11 bases between. This CDR3 has 14 residues. Germline assignment: CDR1 SGHVS and CDR2 FQNEAQ.

This clone showed up just once. The chain combines TRBV10-3 with TRBJ2-7, with a weak D call TRBD1 (6 bases). This CDR3 contains 15 residues. CDR1 is ENHRY and CDR2 is SYGVKD in the germline V gene. The V and J ends lost 2 bases and 0 bases respectively, with 11 bases between them. The CDR3 here is CAISEGQRTSYEQYF. The DNA of the CDR3 is TGTGCCATCAGTGAGGGACAGCGGACCTCCTACGAGCAGTACTTC.

The chain links TRBV6-5 to TRBJ2-1; TRBD2 matches at 7 bases. The CDR3 spans 16 residues. The ends lost 4 bases at V and 1 base at J; junction bases unmatched: 7. Germline CDR1 reads MNHEY; CDR2 reads SVGAGI. CDR3 region: CASSSLAGVSYNEQFF. In nucleotides, the CDR3 is TGTGCCAGCAGTTCCCTTGCGGGAGTATCCTACAATGAGCAGTTCTTC.

The V call is TRBV7-9, the J call TRBJ1-1; D is perhaps TRBD1 (6 bases). V was pared by 1 base and J by 1 base, with 22 bases between. From germline, CDR1 is SEHNR and CDR2 FQNEAQ (reference sequence). This CDR3 contains 19 residues. CDR3 amino acids: CASSLVSGRGRYKNTEAFF. The CDR3 DNA reads as TGTGCCAGCAGCTTAGTTTCGGGCAGGGGAAGATATAAGAACACTGAAGCTTTCTTT.

This rearrangement joins TRBV5-4 to TRBJ1-1; 9 bases match TRBD1. The germline V gene has CDR1 SGHNT and CDR2 YYREEE (reference sequence). The CDR3 consists of 15 residues. V was pared by 3 bases and J by 2 bases, with 5 bases of the junction left unmatched. CDR3: CASSWGDRENTEAFF. The CDR3 DNA reads as TGTGCCAGCAGCTGGGGGGACAGGGAAAACACTGAAGCTTTCTTT.

The chain combines TRBV7-2 with TRBJ2-3; perhaps TRBD2 as D (5 bases). Trimming cost V 11 bases and J 2 bases, with 17 bases left between them. Per germline, CDR1 SGHTA and CDR2 FQGNSA. The CDR3 extends over 14 amino acids. CDR3 nucleotide sequence: TGTGCCGTCGCCCGGGTCGGGGTCACAGATACGCAGTATTTT. The encoded protein is CAVARVGVTDTQYF. Full variable domain (rest looked up from reference TRBV7-2 and TRBJ2-3): GAGVSQSPSNKVTEKGKDVELRCDPISGHTALYWYRQSLGQGLEFLIYFQGNSAPDKSGLPSDRFSAERTGGSVSTLTIQRTQQEDSAVYLCAVARVGVTDTQYFGPGTRLTVL.

In its sample, this clone is medium-sized (0.01 to 0.1%). V is TRBV30 and J is TRBJ1-2, with unresolved D. The CDR3 runs 10 residues. The V end was cut by 0 bases, the J end by 12 bases, with 8 bases between. Germline loops: CDR1 GTSNPN, CDR2 SVGIG (reference sequence). The DNA of the CDR3 is TGTGCCTGGAGTGTGGGGTACCACACCTTC. This translates into CAWSVGYHTF.

The J gene is TRBJ1-5, the V gene TRBV7-8; D remains ambiguous. V gave up 0 bases and J gave up 0 bases, with 0 bases separating them. The CDR3 covers 13 residues. Germline V lookup: CDR1 SGHVS, CDR2 FQNEAQ. CDR3 in DNA: TGTGCCAGCAGCTTAGCTAGCAATCAGCCCCAGCATTTT. It is translated as CASSLASNQPQHF.

This chain connects TRBV5-6 to TRBJ2-3; D unresolved. There are 17 residues in the CDR3. The V end was cut by 0 bases, the J end by 0 bases, with 14 bases between. In germline, CDR1 is SGHDT, CDR2 YYEEEE. CDR3 in DNA: TGTGCCAGCAGCTTGGTGGTTACGAGCTCTAGCACAGATACGCAGTATTTT. It translates to CASSLVVTSSSTDTQYF.

The chain combines TRBV5-1 with TRBJ2-7; TRBD1 aligns across 8 bases. V was pared by 4 bases and J by 7 bases, with 7 bases of the junction left unmatched. The CDR3 extends over 13 amino acids. Germline lookup yields CDR1 SGHRS and CDR2 YFSETQ. DNA of the CDR3: TGCGCCAGCAGCACTGGACAGGGCAGAGAGCAGTACTTC. Amino acids: CASSTGQGREQYF.

This clone appeared a single time. V usage is TRBV7-3 and J usage is TRBJ2-1, with no clear D. The CDR3 totals 13 residues. The ends were cut back, 0 bases at V and 8 bases at J, with 8 bases in the middle. Germline assignment: CDR1 SGHTA and CDR2 FQGTGA. The CDR3 loop is CASSLTFRDEQFF. The CDR3 region has the DNA TGTGCCAGCAGCTTAACGTTCCGGGATGAGCAGTTCTTC.

The chain recombines TRBV2 with TRBJ2-3; D ambiguous. V lost 7 bases, J lost 2 bases, and 7 bases lay in between. Germline CDR1 is SNHLY and CDR2 is FYNNEI. This CDR3 region has 12 residues. DNA of the CDR3: TGTGCCAGCAAGCCGATCACAGATACGCAGTATTTT. As protein: CASKPITDTQYF.